Presented here are 19 T cell receptor beta chains from one specimen sequenced in a study of PD-1 blockade in classical Hodgkin lymphoma. The time point here: cycle 4 day 1 (C4D1), after less than 7 weeks of nivolumab. Exposure to brentuximab vedotin varied, and each patient had relapsed following autologous stem cell transplantation. Repertoires were generated with immunoSEQ multiplex PCR, while TCRdb's copy carries only in-frame clones and drops some. The sample holds approximately 17,000 clones, about 65% seen once. Sequencing used peripheral blood mononuclear cells (PBMCs), obtained before the fourth cycle of nivolumab. The receptors come from a human donor with classical Hodgkin lymphoma.

The V call is TRBV6-5, the J call TRBJ1-2; maybe TRBD1 (5 bases). The CDR3 totals 13 residues. Trimming removed 6 bases at V and 7 bases at J, with 15 bases between. Germline V gene lookup returns CDR1 MNHEY and CDR2 SVGAGI. CDR3 in amino acids: CASRIQAKSGYTF. The CDR3 nucleotides read TGTGCCAGCAGGATACAGGCGAAGTCTGGCTACACCTTC.

The chain has TRBV6-1 and TRBJ1-2; D is ambiguous. Trimming shortened V by 8 bases and J by 6 bases, and 16 bases separated the two germline ends. There are 13 residues in the CDR3. CDR1 MNHNS and CDR2 SASEGT come from the germline V gene. CDR3 residues: CASLWGQSDGYTF. CDR3 in DNA: TGTGCCAGCCTCTGGGGTCAGTCCGATGGCTACACCTTC.

V and J are TRBV6-1 and TRBJ1-5; D remains unclear. CDR3 length: 15 amino acids. V was clipped by 6 bases and J by 1 base, with 13 bases between them. The germline V gene has CDR1 MNHNS and CDR2 SASEGT. The CDR3 nucleotides read TGTGCCAGCAGGGACTGGGTGGAGAGCAATCAGCCCCAGCATTTT. It encodes CASRDWVESNQPQHF.

The V gene is TRBV5-4, the J gene TRBJ2-7; TRBD1 agrees at 9 bases. The CDR3 runs 13 residues. The germline V gene has CDR1 SGHNT and CDR2 YYREEE (reference sequence). The V segment lost 2 bases and the J segment 4 bases; nucleotides outside the gene matches: 1. The CDR3 DNA follows: TGTGCCAGCAGCTTACAGGGGGCGTACGAGCAGTACTTC. It encodes CASSLQGAYEQYF.

The chain has TRBV5-6 and TRBJ2-7; 9 nucleotides line up with TRBD1. From germline, CDR1 is SGHDT and CDR2 YYEEEE. The CDR3 totals 13 residues. V was clipped by 4 bases and J by 3 bases; unmatched bases: 2. The CDR3 here is CASSRGQGYEQYF. For the CDR3, the DNA is TGTGCCAGCAGCAGGGGACAGGGCTACGAGCAGTACTTC.

The gene calls are TRBV7-3 and TRBJ2-6; the D gene is possibly TRBD1 (5 bases). Per the germline V gene, CDR1 is SGHTA and CDR2 is FQGTGA. This CDR3 comprises 16 residues. V lost 6 bases, J lost 7 bases, and 19 bases lay in between. The CDR3 DNA reads as TGTGCCAGCAGTCCAGGTCCGTTGGGGCGAGCCAACGTCCTGACTTTC. Encoded protein: CASSPGPLGRANVLTF.

The rearrangement joins TRBV27 to TRBJ2-2, with D possibly TRBD1 on 5 matching bases. The CDR3 contains 16 residues. Trimming left V 5 bases short and J 3 bases short, with 16 bases between. Germline-derived CDR1 and CDR2 are MNHEY and SMNVEV (reference sequence). The CDR3 loop reads CASSGHFAMDTGELFF. In DNA form, the CDR3 reads TGTGCCAGCAGTGGACACTTCGCGATGGACACCGGGGAGCTGTTTTTT.

The V gene is TRBV7-7, the J gene TRBJ2-5, with 7 positions matching TRBD2. Germline trimming cut 5 bases from V and 6 bases from J; bases unmatched to any gene: 6. Germline V gives CDR1 SSHAT, CDR2 FNYEAQ (reference sequence). CDR3 length equals 13 residues. Here the CDR3 reads CASSPSGVKTQYF. The CDR3 nucleotides read TGTGCCAGCAGCCCGAGCGGGGTCAAGACCCAGTACTTC.

This chain joins TRBV2 and TRBJ1-5; D gene unclear. Germline V gives CDR1 SNHLY, CDR2 FYNNEI. The CDR3 contains 13 residues. The ends were cut back, 4 bases at V and 0 bases at J, with 4 bases in the middle. CDR3 sequence reads: CASSVYSNQPQHF. The CDR3 nucleotides are TGTGCCAGCAGTGTGTATAGCAATCAGCCCCAGCATTTT.

The rearrangement uses TRBV27 and TRBJ2-7, with D maybe TRBD1 (5 bases). Per germline, CDR1 MNHEY and CDR2 SMNVEV (reference sequence). V was cut by 5 bases and J by 0 bases, with 11 bases left in between. This CDR3 is built from 14 residues. The CDR3: CASSLTDNSYEQYF. In DNA form, the CDR3 reads TGTGCCAGCAGTCTGACAGATAACTCCTACGAGCAGTACTTC.

This rearrangement joins TRBV5-1 to TRBJ2-3; tentatively, D is TRBD2 (5 bases). This CDR3 is built from 16 residues. V shed 0 bases and J shed 5 bases, with 16 bases lying between them. The germline V gene encodes CDR1 SGHRS and CDR2 YFSETQ. The CDR3 bases are TGCGCCAGCAGCTTGGCCGAAGGGAGCGGAGGAGATACGCAGTATTTT. This sequence encodes CASSLAEGSGGDTQYF.

This chain uses TRBV19 with TRBJ2-7, with TRBD2 matching over 7 bases. V gave up 4 bases and J gave up 5 bases; unmatched junction bases: 17. CDR1 and CDR2 (germline): LNHDA, SQIVND (reference sequence). The CDR3 has 17 amino acids. The CDR3 sequence is CASSNRRSSGPPDEQYF. The DNA of the CDR3 is TGTGCCAGTAGTAATCGGAGGTCTAGCGGCCCCCCGGACGAGCAGTACTTC.

The chain recombines TRBV11-3 with TRBJ2-1, with D possibly being TRBD2 (5 bases). The CDR3 covers 13 residues. CDR1 and CDR2 from the germline V gene are SGHNT and YENEEA. Trimming took 0 bases from V and 12 from J, leaving 12 bases between them. The CDR3 bases are TGTGCCAGCAGCTTAGATGTGACCGCGGGGCAGTTCTTC. Its translation is CASSLDVTAGQFF.

The chain links TRBV7-9 to TRBJ1-2; no reliable D call. Trimming shortened V by 5 bases and J by 2 bases, and 12 bases separated the two germline ends. The CDR3 contains 14 residues. Germline V lookup: CDR1 SEHNR, CDR2 FQNEAQ (reference sequence). The CDR3 spells CASSPGLGNYGYTF. The CDR3 region has the DNA TGTGCCAGCAGCCCAGGCTTGGGCAACTATGGCTACACCTTC.

For the CDR3, the DNA is TGTGCCAGCACGACCGGGACAGGAGAGACCCAGTACTTC. Protein sequence: CASTTGTGETQYF. The rearrangement uses TRBV18 and TRBJ2-5; TRBD1 agrees at 8 bases. CDR1 and CDR2 (germline): KGHSH, LQKENI. The V and J ends lost 8 bases and 4 bases, in that order; junction bases with no gene match: 6. This CDR3 comprises 13 residues.

The chain employs TRBV11-2 and TRBJ2-1; a possible D gene is TRBD2 (5 bases). V lost 1 base, J lost 9 bases, and 7 bases lay in between. From germline, CDR1 is SGHAT and CDR2 FQNNGV. This CDR3 spans 12 amino acids. The CDR3 DNA is TGTGCCAGCAGCTTAGGGGGAGCTGAGCAGTTCTTC. It translates to CASSLGGAEQFF.

The J gene is TRBJ2-7, the V gene TRBV7-6; D uncertain. Looked up from germline, CDR1 is SGHVS and CDR2 is FNYEAQ. This CDR3 has 14 residues. V lost 2 bases and J lost 4, with 12 bases in between. The CDR3 bases are TGTGCCAGCAGCTTACGAGCTGAAGATTACGAGCAGTACTTC. It encodes CASSLRAEDYEQYF.

To note about this clone: A far larger clone is a single base away, which makes a read error likely. The CDR3 protein is CASSLGQSYEQYF. CDR3 DNA: TGTGCCAGCAGCTTAGGACAGTCCTACGAGCAGTACTTC. The J gene is TRBJ2-7, the V gene TRBV9; weak D call: TRBD1 (6 bases). Germline CDR1 SGDLS, CDR2 YYNGEE. The CDR3 extends over 13 amino acids. V shed 4 bases and J shed 1 base, with 9 bases lying between them.

This chain joins TRBV28 and TRBJ2-7, with TRBD1 identical over 7 bases. The CDR3 sequence is 16 residues long. The V segment lost 2 bases and the J segment 3 bases; nucleotides outside the gene matches: 10. Per germline, CDR1 MDHEN and CDR2 SYDVKM. The CDR3 DNA follows: TGTGCCAGCAGTTTAATCTTTGGGACAGACCTCTACGAGCAGTACTTC. Its translation is CASSLIFGTDLYEQYF. Full variable domain (rest looked up from reference TRBV28 and TRBJ2-7): DVKVTQSSRYLVKRTGEKVFLECVQDMDHENMFWYRQDPGLGLRLIYFSYDVKMKEKGDIPEGYSVSREKKERFSLILESASTNQTSMYLCASSLIFGTDLYEQYFGPGTRLTVT.